The 5 T cell receptor beta chains reported below all come from one sample, sequenced in a study of radiotherapy plus CTLA-4 blockade in lung cancer. Assay used: immunoSEQ multiplex PCR; TCRdb lists only in-frame clones, some missing. This table holds roughly 120,000 clones, about 83% found once. Sequenced here: peripheral blood, sampled from a patient treated with radiotherapy plus ipilimumab. These TCRs come from a human donor with non-small cell lung cancer who had a partial response to radiotherapy plus ipilimumab.

CDR3 protein: CASGLSGGKGEAFF. CDR3 nucleotide sequence: TGTGCTAGTGGTTTGTCGGGGGGAAAGGGTGAAGCTTTCTTT. The V and J genes are TRBV12-5 and TRBJ1-1, with D maybe TRBD1 (5 bases). V was trimmed by 2 bases and J by 7 bases, leaving 14 bases between them. The germline CDR1 and CDR2 sequences are LGHNT and FRNRAP. The length of the CDR3 is 14 residues.

The J gene is TRBJ2-5, the V gene TRBV19, with 10 positions matching TRBD1. The CDR3 loop spans 14 amino acids. Germline V gene sequence: CDR1 LNHDA, CDR2 SQIVND (reference sequence). With 6 bases clipped from V and 6 bases from J, the junction kept 7 bases outside the gene matches. CDR3 coding DNA: TGTGCCAGTAGATCCGGACAGGGGGTTAAGACCCAGTACTTC. Translated, it gives CASRSGQGVKTQYF. The full variable domain, rest sourced from reference TRBV19 and TRBJ2-5, is DGGITQSPKYLFRKEGQNVTLSCEQNLNHDAMYWYRQDPGQGLRLIYYSQIVNDFQKGDIAEGYSVSREKKESFPLTVTSAQKNPTAFYLCASRSGQGVKTQYFGPGTRLLVL.

The V gene is TRBV7-2, the J gene TRBJ2-2; tentative D call: TRBD1 (7 bases). Germline V CDR1 and CDR2: SGHTA, FQGNSA. V lost 5 bases, J lost 4 bases, and 17 bases lay in between. This CDR3 comprises 16 residues. CDR3 nucleotides: TGTGCCAGCAGCCTATGGAGGGGGCGCAGCACCGGGGAGCTGTTTTTT. Protein: CASSLWRGRSTGELFF.

V gene TRBV10-3 combines with J gene TRBJ2-3; TRBD2 matches at 10 bases. The V gene's germline CDR1 is ENHRY and CDR2 SYGVKD. The CDR3 is 16 residues long. Losses at the gene ends were 0 bases for V and 5 bases for J; bases not matched to a gene: 5. CDR3 protein: CAISESLAGVIDTQYF. The CDR3 coding sequence is TGTGCCATCAGTGAGTCGCTAGCGGGAGTGATAGATACGCAGTATTTT.

This chain connects TRBV7-3 to TRBJ2-1, with 12 bases lining up with TRBD2. The CDR3 spans 15 residues. V was clipped by 5 bases and J by 8 bases; unmatched bases: 7. From germline, CDR1 is SGHTA and CDR2 FQGTGA. CDR3 protein: CASSPLAGGADEQFF. The CDR3 DNA sequence: TGTGCCAGCAGCCCCCTAGCGGGAGGGGCGGATGAGCAGTTCTTC. Together with reference TRBV7-3 and TRBJ2-1, the CDR3 gives the full variable domain: GAGVSQTPSNKVTEKGKYVELRCDPISGHTALYWYRQSLGQGPEFLIYFQGTGAADDSGLPNDRFFAVRPEGSVSTLKIQRTERGDSAVYLCASSPLAGGADEQFFGPGTRLTVL.